This T cell receptor (beta chain) was found in a study of T cell responses to AZD1222 COVID-19 vaccine. Study-wide results and caveats: The donor cohort was predominantly white British with a female majority, and clonal diversity may have been underestimated. Among those given AZD1222, only six or seven were seropositive at baseline. Two AZD1222 administrations were followed by greater Spike-specific TCR breadth and depth.

Data came from immunoSEQ multiplex PCR; TCRdb stores just in-frame clones and leaves some out. Of about 120,000 clones in the sample, less than 90% are singletons; the top ten hold around 9.4%. Of note for this clone: What it binds is unknown.

The receptor was derived from an adult in good health. The sample here was peripheral blood, taken on day 0 of AZD1222 vaccination.

CDR3 bases: TGCAGCGTTGAAGACCCCCCCGGGACAGATACGCAGTATTTT. This translates into CSVEDPPGTDTQYF. J is TRBJ2-3 and V is TRBV29-1; D call uncertain. CDR1 is SQVTM, CDR2 ANQGSEA, per germline. Trimming shortened V by 0 bases and J by 3 bases, and 10 bases separated the two germline ends. The CDR3 contains 14 residues.